This T cell receptor beta chain was sequenced in a study of brain T cells in children with intractable seizures (dated by TCRdb to the early 2020s). Regarding the research as a whole: Resected brain tissue from some 56 pediatric epilepsy surgery cases was first screened for immune gene transcripts using a NanoString immunology panel. Of the roughly 12 selected surgery cases, pre-surgery blood was also sequenced for eight, so four had brain tissue only. On the study overall, not on this receptor specifically: Sequencing depth differed between pre- and post-surgery blood, so clones missing from the pre-surgery sample may reflect undersampling. Viral specificity was inferred solely from CDR3 sequence similarity, and the HCMV serostatus of the patients was not known.

The sample's time point label is to be understood as: blood from clinic visit 5 months post-surgery; TSC patient then seizure free. Surgery cases with the highest brain T cell transcript signatures were selected for TCR beta chain sequencing of brain tissue and, where available, blood. Prior to surgery, the patients had been treated with at least one anti-epileptic drug. TCR-sequenced patients were children with drug-resistant epilepsy due to tuberous sclerosis complex, focal cortical dysplasia, Rasmussen encephalitis or hemimegalencephaly. Bulk genomic DNA was isolated from unsorted brain tissue and whole blood using the Monarch genomic DNA purification kit. CDR3 length: 15 amino acids, cysteine to phenylalanine. The read is trimmed to its CDR3 DNA, 45 bases read in frame from base 1. V is cut by 4 bases and J by 1 base, and the space between the germline ends is 14 bases. CDR1 MNHEY and CDR2 SMNVEV are derived from the germline V gene (reference sequence).

The immunoSEQ assay was applied to genomic DNA to generate the TCR beta chain sequences. Under the source paper's analysis protocol: CDR3 sequences that did not begin with the conserved framework cysteine at position 104 were removed by hand. Clonality was calculated as one minus the normalized Shannon's Diversity Index, with values ranging from 0 (maximal diversity) to 1 (oligoclonal). Chi-squared comparison-of-proportions tests assessed whether the same CDR3 differed in frequency between samples, such as brain versus blood. Public clonotypes were found through immuneACCESS searches, while the VDJdb browser was used to judge similarity to known antiviral clonotypes. What TCRdb holds here is the immuneACCESS table cut down to in-frame rearrangements. Part of the clones is not present; checked against another copy, under half of the missing clones reflect an unresolved V gene, and the others are unexplained. The V and J calls and the clone size are those of that table, but D and trimming were determined from the DNA. Within this sample are about 340,000 clones, with 93% of them counted one time only. The ten top clones hold 5% to 7% of the sample.

As for this clone: Its target antigen remains unknown. Base quality data are lacking; no much larger clone is found one base away.

The chain is made from TRBV27 and TRBJ2-7, with TRBD2 as a weak D call on 6 bases. This sequence was found in a boy younger than two with tuberous sclerosis and intractable seizures. The starting material was peripheral blood, obtained approximately 5 months after surgery. The CDR3 has the sequence CASSWSGLRSYEQYF. The nucleotide sequence reads TGTGCCAGCAGTTGGTCGGGACTGCGTTCCTACGAGCAGTACTTC.